This T cell receptor beta chain was obtained from a study of cytomegalovirus exposure and HLA in healthy donors. General observations from the study: CMV serostatus was the only immune exposure information that was available. Reportedly, HLA-A and HLA-B alleles of most subjects were accurately predicted from TCR beta. Earlier analysis looked at TCR beta V segments, and most were productive about 90% or about 30% of the time. For presence/absence analyses, sequencing depth was assumed to be roughly uniform across donors.

The V gene lost 1 base and the J gene lost 5 bases, with 2 bases spanning the gap. The germline V gene encodes CDR1 LNHDA and CDR2 SQIVND (reference sequence). This CDR3 comprises 11 residues. This PCR relied on a set of 60 Vbeta primers and 13 Jbeta primers. The table came from immunoSEQ multiplex PCR; TCRdb's copy has only in-frame clones and leaves some out. Altogether about 100,000 clones are present, 60% to 85% being singletons, with the ten largest covering over 9.5%. Note on this clone: Antigen: not known.

The gene calls are TRBV19 and TRBJ2-5, with no clear D. The clonotype was recovered from a man between 50 and 59 years old in good health and CMV-seronegative. Sequencing was done on a sample of PBMCs. This CDR3 is CASSIAETQYF. The DNA for the CDR3 is TGTGCCAGTAGTATAGCGGAGACCCAGTACTTC.